Presented here are 5 T cell receptor beta chains from one specimen sequenced in a study of OX40 agonist ivuxolimab in advanced cancers. TCRdb's copy holds only in-frame clones and misses some; the assay was immunoSEQ multiplex PCR. The sample lists around 55,000 clones; around 85% were seen once. The input for sequencing was CD4+ or CD8+ T cells sorted from blood, taken in a trial of the OX40 agonist ivuxolimab. The source of these receptors is an adult with an advanced solid tumor such as melanoma, head and neck, liver or kidney cancer.

This clone has a handful of counts. The chain links TRBV5-8 to TRBJ1-5; no firm D call. The V gene lost 0 bases and the J gene lost 9 bases, with 4 bases spanning the gap. The CDR3 loop spans 11 amino acids. Germline V CDR1 and CDR2: SGHTS, YDEGEE. The CDR3 region is CASSLAGPQHF. The CDR3 region has the DNA TGTGCCAGCAGCTTGGCCGGGCCCCAGCATTTT.

Comment on this clone: The same CDR3 also results from other DNA sequences found in this sample. The chain joins TRBV27 to TRBJ2-7; D unclear. Trimming took 3 bases from V and 1 from J, leaving 10 bases between them. There are 14 residues in the CDR3. Looked up from germline, CDR1 is MNHEY and CDR2 is SMNVEV (reference sequence). The CDR3 nucleotides read TGTGCCAGCAGTTTCCGGCCAGATTCCTACGAGCAGTACTTC. As protein: CASSFRPDSYEQYF.

The chain carries TRBV4-2 and TRBJ2-2; 11 bases agree with TRBD2. V shed 6 bases and J 1 base; nucleotides not matched to a gene: 4. The CDR3 has 16 residues. CDR1 is LGHNA and CDR2 is YNFKEQ in the germline V gene. Here the CDR3 reads CASSPSGRQNTGELFF. DNA of the CDR3: TGTGCCAGCAGTCCTAGCGGGAGGCAGAACACCGGGGAGCTGTTTTTT.

This chain joins TRBV29-1 and TRBJ2-5; D may match TRBD1 or TRBD2 (5 bases each). CDR3 length: 12 amino acids. Germline V gene data show CDR1 as SQVTM and CDR2 as ANQGSEA. V was clipped by 4 bases and J by 5 bases, with 11 bases between them. Here the CDR3 reads CSVAWGGETQYF. CDR3 sequence (DNA): TGCAGCGTTGCCTGGGGCGGGGAGACCCAGTACTTC.

The chain has TRBV27 and TRBJ2-1, with 14 bases lining up with TRBD2. Germline CDR1 MNHEY, CDR2 SMNVEV (reference sequence). V was clipped by 6 bases and J by 9 bases; unmatched bases: 10. The CDR3 totals 16 residues. The DNA for the CDR3 is TGTGCCAGCAGACCACGGCGGGGACTAGCGGGAGTTGAGCAGTTCTTC. The encoded protein is CASRPRRGLAGVEQFF.